Listed below are T cell receptor beta chains from one sample, sequenced in a study of blood T cells in healthy people across ages. TCRdb recomputed calls from the 5' RACE reads with MiXCR, one row per CDR3 protein. The sample lists 700,000 to 900,000 distinct CDR3 sequences; 53% were seen once. Sequencing was performed on blood. Source of these receptors: a man older than 75 in good health. CDR3s include the opening cysteine and the closing phenylalanine or tryptophan. Fields, in order: J gene, V gene, D gene, clone size, CDR3 DNA, CDR3 protein. D genes are given only for firm matches. Expanded clones get a size class; other rows say once, few or many, or leave the size out.

j_call: TRBJ2-5; v_call: TRBV5-4; d_call: -; clone_size: -; cdr3_nt: TGTGCCAGCAGCTCCGGAGGGGGGGAGTTGACCCAGTACTTC; cdr3_aa: CASSSGGGELTQYF
j_call: TRBJ2-1; v_call: TRBV7-3; d_call: -; clone_size: -; cdr3_nt: TGTGCCAGCAGCTTAATGGATTACAATGAGCAGTTCTTC; cdr3_aa: CASSLMDYNEQFF
j_call: TRBJ2-5; v_call: TRBV7-9; d_call: -; clone_size: once; cdr3_nt: TGTGCCAGCAGCTTATTGGTCACGTCCAGTAAAGAGACCCAGTACTTC; cdr3_aa: CASSLLVTSSKETQYF
j_call: TRBJ2-2; v_call: TRBV14; d_call: -; clone_size: few; cdr3_nt: TGTGCCAGCAGCCAACACGGGCCAACCACCACCGGGGAGCTGTTTTTT; cdr3_aa: CASSQHGPTTTGELFF
j_call: TRBJ2-1; v_call: TRBV10-3; d_call: -; clone_size: -; cdr3_nt: TGTGCCATCAGTGAAGGACCCCAGACCCAGTTCTTC; cdr3_aa: CAISEGPQTQFF
j_call: TRBJ1-5; v_call: TRBV18; d_call: TRBD1; clone_size: -; cdr3_nt: TGTGCCAGCTCCCGTACAGGGACGGGACAGGGTAATCAGCCCCAGCATTTT; cdr3_aa: CASSRTGTGQGNQPQHF
j_call: TRBJ2-3; v_call: TRBV7-9; d_call: TRBD2; clone_size: -; cdr3_nt: TGTGCCAGCAGCTATAGCGGGAGTCGGGCAGATACGCAGTATTTT; cdr3_aa: CASSYSGSRADTQYF
j_call: TRBJ1-2; v_call: TRBV12-5; d_call: TRBD1; clone_size: few; cdr3_nt: TGTGCTAGTGGTTTCTCACCGACAGGGGGGCTTGGCTACACCTTC; cdr3_aa: CASGFSPTGGLGYTF
j_call: TRBJ2-3; v_call: TRBV7-3; d_call: TRBD2; clone_size: -; cdr3_nt: TGTGCCAGCAGCCGGACTAGCGACGAAAGAGATACGCAGTATTTT; cdr3_aa: CASSRTSDERDTQYF
j_call: TRBJ2-5; v_call: TRBV2; d_call: -; clone_size: few; cdr3_nt: TGTGCCAGCGCCGGGCAAGGGCAAGAGACCCAGTACTTC; cdr3_aa: CASAGQGQETQYF
j_call: TRBJ2-7; v_call: TRBV5-1; d_call: TRBD1; clone_size: -; cdr3_nt: TGCGCCAGCAGCCACGGGACAGCCTCCTACGAGCAGTACTTC; cdr3_aa: CASSHGTASYEQYF
j_call: TRBJ2-5; v_call: TRBV15; d_call: TRBD1; clone_size: -; cdr3_nt: TGTGCCACCGTCCGACAGGGTGGAGAGACCCAGTACTTC; cdr3_aa: CATVRQGGETQYF
j_call: TRBJ2-3; v_call: TRBV28; d_call: TRBD2; clone_size: -; cdr3_nt: TGTGCCAGCAGTTTGTGGACTAGCGGGGGTACAGATACGCAGTATTTT; cdr3_aa: CASSLWTSGGTDTQYF
j_call: TRBJ2-6; v_call: TRBV7-2; d_call: -; clone_size: many; cdr3_nt: TGTGCCAGCAGCTTAGGCCCAGAGGCCAACGTCCTGACTTTC; cdr3_aa: CASSLGPEANVLTF
j_call: TRBJ1-1; v_call: TRBV6-5; d_call: -; clone_size: -; cdr3_nt: TGTGCCAGCAGTTATCTCACGAGACGGGGATCAGCTGAAGCTTTCTTT; cdr3_aa: CASSYLTRRGSAEAFF
j_call: TRBJ2-3; v_call: TRBV7-3; d_call: -; clone_size: -; cdr3_nt: TGTGCCAGCAGCGGGGGACCCCAGTCCCGTACGCAGTATTTT; cdr3_aa: CASSGGPQSRTQYF
j_call: TRBJ1-5; v_call: TRBV10-2; d_call: -; clone_size: few; cdr3_nt: TGCGCCAGCAGGAGAAACGACAAGTATCAGCCCCAGCATTTT; cdr3_aa: CASRRNDKYQPQHF
j_call: TRBJ2-1; v_call: TRBV12-3/TRBV12-4; d_call: -; clone_size: -; cdr3_nt: TGTGCCAGCAGTTTAAGGGTGTGGATAGCGGAGTACAATGAGCAGTTCTTC; cdr3_aa: CASSLRVWIAEYNEQFF
j_call: TRBJ2-7; v_call: TRBV27; d_call: -; clone_size: -; cdr3_nt: TGTGCCAGTTTCGGGGGTAGCACCTACAATGAGCAGTACTTC; cdr3_aa: CASFGGSTYNEQYF
j_call: TRBJ2-5; v_call: TRBV10-3; d_call: -; clone_size: -; cdr3_nt: TGTGCCCACGCCGAGGAGGGCTCTGAGACCCAGTACTTC; cdr3_aa: CAHAEEGSETQYF
j_call: TRBJ2-7; v_call: TRBV20-1; d_call: -; clone_size: -; cdr3_nt: TGCAGTGCCCCCCGAGGAGCCGAGCAGTACTTC; cdr3_aa: CSAPRGAEQYF
j_call: TRBJ2-7; v_call: TRBV10-3; d_call: -; clone_size: many; cdr3_nt: TGTGCCATCAGTGGGGGGACTCCCTACGAGCAGTACTTC; cdr3_aa: CAISGGTPYEQYF
j_call: TRBJ2-3; v_call: TRBV4-2; d_call: -; clone_size: once; cdr3_nt: TGTGCCAGCAGCCAACCCAGCCCTAGCACAGATACGCAGTATTTT; cdr3_aa: CASSQPSPSTDTQYF
j_call: TRBJ1-2; v_call: TRBV28; d_call: -; clone_size: few; cdr3_nt: TGTGCCAGCACCACACTAGACCTTAACTATGGCTACACCTTC; cdr3_aa: CASTTLDLNYGYTF
j_call: TRBJ2-1; v_call: TRBV10-3; d_call: -; clone_size: -; cdr3_nt: TGTGCCATCAGTGAGTGGGGGGAGCCGGCTGAGCAGTTCTTC; cdr3_aa: CAISEWGEPAEQFF
j_call: TRBJ2-1; v_call: TRBV24-1; d_call: -; clone_size: few; cdr3_nt: TGTGCCACCAGTTCCCCCGGGACTCTAAATGAGCAGTTCTTC; cdr3_aa: CATSSPGTLNEQFF
j_call: TRBJ2-2; v_call: TRBV6-1; d_call: -; clone_size: few; cdr3_nt: TGTGCCAGCAGTGCCTCAGTGAACACCGGGGAGCTGTTTTTT; cdr3_aa: CASSASVNTGELFF
j_call: TRBJ2-5; v_call: TRBV20-1; d_call: TRBD2; clone_size: few; cdr3_nt: TGCAGTGCTATTCTCCCCCTTATTGACGGGAGGGCCGCGGAGACCCAGTACTTC; cdr3_aa: CSAILPLIDGRAAETQYF
j_call: TRBJ2-7; v_call: TRBV4-2; d_call: TRBD2; clone_size: -; cdr3_nt: TGTGTCAGCAGCCAGGGAGGGACGTTGTACGAGCAGTACTTC; cdr3_aa: CVSSQGGTLYEQYF
j_call: TRBJ2-3; v_call: TRBV20-1; d_call: -; clone_size: -; cdr3_nt: TGCAGTGCTAGAGATCTTCGGACAGAGCACAGATACGCGTATTTT; cdr3_aa: CSARDLRTEHRYAYF
j_call: TRBJ2-3; v_call: TRBV27; d_call: -; clone_size: -; cdr3_nt: TGTGCCAGCAGTTCGCGCGGAGGGGACAGATACGCGTATTTT; cdr3_aa: CASSSRGGDRYAYF
j_call: TRBJ2-1; v_call: TRBV5-1; d_call: -; clone_size: -; cdr3_nt: TGCGCCAGCAGCTTGGCCGGCAGGGGAGACAATGAGCAGTTCTTC; cdr3_aa: CASSLAGRGDNEQFF
j_call: TRBJ2-1; v_call: TRBV4-2; d_call: TRBD2; clone_size: few; cdr3_nt: TGTGCCAGCAGCCTAGACGGGACTAACTTCAACAATGAGCAGTTCTTC; cdr3_aa: CASSLDGTNFNNEQFF
j_call: TRBJ2-7; v_call: TRBV15; d_call: -; clone_size: -; cdr3_nt: TGTGCCACCAGCATCCGGGACGGTTACTACGAGCAGTACTTC; cdr3_aa: CATSIRDGYYEQYF
j_call: TRBJ2-3; v_call: TRBV3-1; d_call: TRBD2; clone_size: -; cdr3_nt: TGTGCCAGCAGCCTGACTAGCGGCCCAGATACGCAGTATTTT; cdr3_aa: CASSLTSGPDTQYF
j_call: TRBJ2-7; v_call: TRBV5-1; d_call: -; clone_size: -; cdr3_nt: TGCGCCAGCAGCCGGCCTGGCGGCTCCTACAATGAGCAGTACTTC; cdr3_aa: CASSRPGGSYNEQYF
j_call: TRBJ2-4; v_call: TRBV20-1; d_call: TRBD2; clone_size: -; cdr3_nt: TGCAGTGCTAGAAGAGCGGGAGAAGGCAAAAACATTCAGTACTTC; cdr3_aa: CSARRAGEGKNIQYF
j_call: TRBJ2-7; v_call: TRBV9; d_call: TRBD2; clone_size: -; cdr3_nt: TGTGCCAGCAGCGTAGGCGTTACTAGCGGGGCGGCTGAGCAGTACTTC; cdr3_aa: CASSVGVTSGAAEQYF
j_call: TRBJ2-5; v_call: TRBV6-5; d_call: -; clone_size: few; cdr3_nt: TGTGCCAGCAGTTACGAGCTGACCCAAGAGACCCAGTACTTC; cdr3_aa: CASSYELTQETQYF
j_call: TRBJ2-7; v_call: TRBV6-5; d_call: TRBD2; clone_size: -; cdr3_nt: TGTGCCAGCAGTTACTCGGGGCAGTCTATAGCGGGAGGGCCGGTCTACGAGCAGTACTTC; cdr3_aa: CASSYSGQSIAGGPVYEQYF
j_call: TRBJ1-2; v_call: TRBV12-3/TRBV12-4; d_call: -; clone_size: -; cdr3_nt: TGTGCCAGCAGCCTTTCCGGGCCAGACTATGGCTACACCTTC; cdr3_aa: CASSLSGPDYGYTF
j_call: TRBJ2-7; v_call: TRBV5-1; d_call: -; clone_size: -; cdr3_nt: TGCGCCAGCAGCCTCCTAGTGGGGGGAAACTCCTACGAGCAGTACTTC; cdr3_aa: CASSLLVGGNSYEQYF
j_call: TRBJ2-3; v_call: TRBV27; d_call: -; clone_size: -; cdr3_nt: TGTGCCAGCAGTAAAGCTGGAGTCGACAGATACGCGTATTTT; cdr3_aa: CASSKAGVDRYAYF
j_call: TRBJ2-2; v_call: TRBV9; d_call: -; clone_size: few; cdr3_nt: TGTGCCAGCAGCGTAGGGCCCGGGGAGCTGTTTTTT; cdr3_aa: CASSVGPGELFF
j_call: TRBJ2-5; v_call: TRBV7-6; d_call: TRBD2; clone_size: -; cdr3_nt: TGTGCCAGCAGCGCTCAAAGCGGGAGTGAGTACAATGAGCAGTACTTC; cdr3_aa: CASSAQSGSEYNEQYF